Below are 7 T cell receptor beta chains sequenced from a single sample in a study of cytomegalovirus exposure and HLA in healthy donors. PCR used 60 Vbeta primers and 13 Jbeta primers. The protocol was immunoSEQ multiplex PCR, while the TCRdb copy is restricted to in-frame clones and leaves out a portion. The sample yields roughly 130,000 clones, around 80% seen once. The sequencing sample was made of PBMCs. The receptors were sampled from a human donor in good health.

Points on this clone: One end of the junction fails to match germline, which may point to a read error. This chain links TRBV5-1 with TRBJ2-1; D ambiguous. The CDR3 loop spans 14 amino acids. Germline values: CDR1 SGHRS, CDR2 YFSETQ. The DNA for the CDR3 is TGTGCCAGCAGCTTGAGCCCAGGATCCCCTGAGCAGTTCTTC. Its translation is CASSLSPGSPEQFF.

The rearrangement links TRBV4-1 to TRBJ2-7, with 8 bases aligning to TRBD1. Trimming removed 1 base from V and 1 base from J; junction bases left unmatched: 9. The CDR3 loop spans 17 amino acids. CDR1 is MGHRA, CDR2 YSYEKL, per germline. CDR3 DNA sequence: TGCGCCAGCAGCCAAGTAGGAGGGACAGGCGCTTCCTACGAGCAGTACTTC. It encodes CASSQVGGTGASYEQYF.

This clone came up once. The chain is built from TRBV5-4 and TRBJ1-3; D not certain. The CDR3 is made up of 15 amino acids. Trimming cost V 4 bases and J 4 bases, with 15 bases left between them. Germline CDR1 SGHNT, CDR2 YYREEE (reference sequence). The CDR3 here is CASSPHAGPGNTIYF. As DNA, the CDR3 is TGTGCCAGCAGCCCACATGCGGGTCCAGGAAACACCATATATTTT.

Only one count was recorded for this clone. The chain combines TRBV28 with TRBJ2-5; D might be TRBD1 (6 bases). V shed 1 base and J shed 5 bases, with 17 bases lying between them. This CDR3 comprises 16 residues. Germline values: CDR1 MDHEN, CDR2 SYDVKM. The CDR3 loop reads CASSLSIGGGRETQYF. DNA of the CDR3: TGTGCCAGCAGTTTATCCATTGGGGGCGGGCGGGAGACCCAGTACTTC.

The V gene is TRBV5-1, the J gene TRBJ1-2; D might be TRBD1 (6 bases). The germline CDR1 and CDR2 sequences are SGHRS and YFSETQ. V lost 0 bases and J lost 3, with 9 bases in between. The CDR3 is made up of 14 amino acids. The CDR3 reads CASSLDRVDYGYTF. CDR3 DNA: TGCGCCAGCAGCTTGGACAGGGTGGACTATGGCTACACCTTC.

This clone is a singleton in its sample. The chain uses TRBV15 and TRBJ2-1, with TRBD2 matching over 7 bases. Germline V lookup: CDR1 LNHNV, CDR2 YYDKDF (reference sequence). J lost 3 bases, V lost 8 bases, and 4 bases had no gene match. The length of the CDR3 is 13 residues. DNA for the CDR3: TGTGCCACCGGGGGGGGGAACTACAATGAGCAGTTCTTC. The encoded protein is CATGGGNYNEQFF.

V gene TRBV7-9 combines with J gene TRBJ2-7; TRBD2 matches at 9 bases. CDR1 is SEHNR, CDR2 FQNEAQ, per germline (reference sequence). The CDR3 extends over 15 amino acids. J gave up 3 bases and V 10 bases, and 13 bases lay outside the gene matches. CDR3 in amino acids: CATAQSLAGNYEQYF. The DNA for the CDR3 is TGTGCCACCGCGCAGTCGCTAGCGGGGAACTACGAGCAGTACTTC.